This T cell receptor (beta chain) was retrieved from a study of shared clonotypes between healthy human individuals. The assay was immunoSEQ multiplex PCR, and TCRdb's table has in-frame clones only and misses some. The sample lists roughly 1,800,000 clones; around 96% were seen once. This CDR3 is built from 15 residues. The V gene's germline CDR1 is SGHNT and CDR2 YENEEA. The V segment lost 5 bases and the J segment 6 bases; nucleotides outside the gene matches: 10. CD45RO-negative, CCR7-positively selected cells formed the naive CD8 fraction, excluding terminally differentiated effector memory CD45RA+ cells.

V is TRBV11-3 and J is TRBJ2-1; TRBD1 aligns across 7 bases. The specimen was naive CD8+ T cells sorted from blood. This TCR was recovered from a man in his late teens or twenties in good health. The CDR3 region has the DNA TGTGCCAGCAGCCCCAGGACAGGAGATTTCAATGAGCAGTTCTTC. Its translation: CASSPRTGDFNEQFF.